Listed here is a single TCR beta chain. Its antigen is as yet unknown. Sequencing ends 3 residues short of the CDR3 end; the germline J gene provides the rest. The record originates from a study of T cell clonality in common variable immunodeficiency. General study results and limits: In common variable immunodeficiency, TCR beta chains reportedly carried fewer deletions and N-nucleotide insertions.

Deletions cut 6 bases from V and 0 bases from J, with 6 bases between. Germline V CDR1 and CDR2: LNHDA, SQIVND (reference sequence). The CDR3 is 13 amino acids. The method was immunoSEQ multiplex PCR; TCRdb's version includes in-frame clones alone and lacks a portion of them. This repertoire holds about 20,000 clones, and none appear only once. The J gene is TRBJ1-3, the V gene TRBV19; D remains ambiguous. Specimen: peripheral blood mononuclear cells. This receptor was taken from a human donor with common variable immunodeficiency. CDR3 DNA (partial): TGTGCCAGTAGCGTATCCTCTGGAAACACC. Protein: CASSVSSGNT. Given in full, the CDR3 is CASSVSSGNTIYF.